Below are 30 T cell receptor beta chains sequenced from a single sample in a study of blood T cells in healthy people across ages. A second PCR, run for about 6 to 11 cycles, used a sample-barcoded 5' primer plus a J-beta primer mix. TCRdb re-derived calls from the 5' RACE reads in MiXCR, one entry per CDR3 protein. The sample consists of 1.5 million to 2 million distinct CDR3 sequences, around 48% of them appearing once. Sequencing was performed on blood. These receptors all come from a middle-aged woman in good health.

This clonotype was found a few times. The chain uses TRBV24-1 and TRBJ2-3, with TRBD1 matching over 10 bases. The length of the CDR3 is 18 residues. Germline values: CDR1 KGHDR, CDR2 SFDVKD. With V trimmed by 1 base and J by 2 bases, 8 bases remained unmatched. The CDR3 DNA sequence: TGTGCCACCAGTGATTTTGTTCTGGGGACAGGGGACACAGATACGCAGTATTTT. Translated, it gives CATSDFVLGTGDTDTQYF.

The CDR3 here is CASSFGHLRNIQYF. The CDR3, as DNA: TGTGCCAGCAGCTTTGGTCACCTCCGGAACATTCAGTACTTC. The chain links TRBV7-2 to TRBJ2-4; D uncertain. The V and J ends lost 3 bases and 7 bases respectively, with 13 bases between them. From germline, CDR1 is SGHTA and CDR2 FQGNSA. This CDR3 is built from 14 residues.

The gene calls are TRBV20-1 and TRBJ2-3; 9 positions match TRBD2. J gave up 6 bases and V 0 bases, and 7 bases lay outside the gene matches. Germline assignment: CDR1 DFQATT and CDR2 SNEGSKA (reference sequence). The CDR3 length is 15 residues. Written as DNA, the CDR3 is TGCAGTGCTAGAGATCTTCTAGCGGGGACCGATACGCAGTATTTT. It translates to CSARDLLAGTDTQYF.

J is TRBJ2-7 and V is TRBV7-9; TRBD1 matches 8 bases. The DNA end favors TRBJ2-5, so the J call may be wrong. Germline assignment: CDR1 SEHNR and CDR2 FQNEAQ (reference sequence). The CDR3 length is 15 residues. The CDR3 is CASSGTDREIGTQYF. For the CDR3, the DNA is TGTGCCAGCAGCGGGACGGACAGGGAGATCGGGACCCAGTACTTC.

This clonotype was found a few times. CDR3 sequence: CASSQHQTDWGYEQYF. In DNA form, the CDR3 reads TGTGCCAGCAGCCAACACCAGACGGACTGGGGCTACGAGCAGTACTTC. The rearrangement uses TRBV4-2 and TRBJ2-7; D is possibly TRBD2 (5 bases). The CDR3 has 16 residues. From germline, CDR1 is LGHNA and CDR2 YNFKEQ. V was pared by 2 bases and J by 3 bases, with 17 bases between.

This chain joins TRBV7-2 and TRBJ2-5; 8 nucleotides agree with TRBD2. The V gene end was trimmed by 3 bases and the J gene end by 3 bases; junction bases not matched to a gene: 18. Germline assignment: CDR1 SGHTA and CDR2 FQGNSA. This CDR3 has 19 amino acids. CDR3 bases: TGTGCCAGCAGCTTCCAAGGTCGTTCGGGGGGGCCGGTAAAAGAGACCCAGTACTTC. Translated: CASSFQGRSGGPVKETQYF.

The rearrangement links TRBV24-1 to TRBJ2-6, with a possible D match to TRBD1 (5 bases). The length of the CDR3 is 16 residues. Trimming stripped 4 bases from V and 0 bases from J, with 9 bases between. CDR1 is KGHDR, CDR2 SFDVKD, per germline. In DNA, the CDR3 is TGTGCCACCAGTGACCGACAGATCTCTGGGGCCAACGTCCTGACTTTC. This sequence encodes CATSDRQISGANVLTF.

V usage is TRBV7-2 and J usage is TRBJ2-3, with a weak D call TRBD2 (5 bases). The CDR3 sequence is 12 residues long. CDR1 is SGHTA, CDR2 FQGNSA, per germline. Trimming removed 6 bases from V and 5 bases from J, with 9 bases in between. In nucleotides, the CDR3 is TGTGCCAGCAGGGACTTCTTAGATACGCAGTATTTT. It specifies CASRDFLDTQYF. Looking up the rest from reference TRBV7-2 and TRBJ2-3 gives the full variable domain: GAGVSQSPSNKVTEKGKDVELRCDPISGHTALYWYRQSLGQGLEFLIYFQGNSAPDKSGLPSDRFSAERTGGSVSTLTIQRTQQEDSAVYLCASRDFLDTQYFGPGTRLTVL.

The chain employs TRBV28 and TRBJ2-7; 8 bases match TRBD2. The CDR3 spans 13 residues. From germline, CDR1 is MDHEN and CDR2 SYDVKM. With 5 bases clipped from V and 6 bases from J, the junction kept 6 bases outside the gene matches. In DNA, the CDR3 is TGTGCCAGCAGTCTCACCCGGGAGGGCGAGCAGTACTTC. Its protein is CASSLTREGEQYF.

For the CDR3, the DNA is TGTGCTAGTGGTTTGACTGGACAGGGGAGTAATGAGCAGTTCTTC. Its protein product is CASGLTGQGSNEQFF. The chain couples TRBV12-5 to TRBJ2-1; TRBD1 aligns across 9 bases. The junction had 6 bases not matched to a gene; V was cut back by 2 bases and J by 7 bases. The CDR3 is 15 residues long. The V gene's germline CDR1 is LGHNT and CDR2 FRNRAP.

This chain connects TRBV6-5 to TRBJ2-4, with 9 bases matching TRBD1. Matching the DNA end better, TRBJ2-7 makes the J call doubtful. The CDR3 totals 15 residues. CDR1 and CDR2 from the germline V gene are MNHEY and SVGAGI. The CDR3 sequence is CASRQSPGQGYEQYF. CDR3 DNA: TGTGCCAGCAGGCAATCACCGGGACAGGGTTACGAGCAGTACTTC.

The chain links TRBV7-6 to TRBJ2-3, with unresolved D. This CDR3 contains 14 residues. Germline loops: CDR1 SGHVS, CDR2 FNYEAQ. V lost 4 bases, J lost 3 bases, and 11 bases lay in between. The CDR3 sequence: CASSSRRKTDTQYF. In DNA form, the CDR3 reads TGTGCCAGCAGCTCCCGTCGAAAGACAGATACGCAGTATTTT.

The gene calls are TRBV7-2 and TRBJ1-5; the D gene is possibly TRBD1 (5 bases). The germline CDR1 and CDR2 sequences are SGHTA and FQGNSA. Trimming cost V 5 bases and J 4 bases, with 21 bases left between them. The CDR3 length is 17 residues. CDR3 sequence (DNA): TGTGCCAGCAGCGTTGGCCGATTCGGGACGGAGAATCAGCCCCAGCATTTT. Protein product: CASSVGRFGTENQPQHF.

V is TRBV7-3 and J is TRBJ2-3, with D tentatively TRBD2 (6 bases). In germline, CDR1 is SGHTA, CDR2 FQGTGA. The V end lost 5 bases, the J end lost 6 bases, and 18 bases lay between the germline ends. The CDR3 contains 15 residues. The CDR3 DNA reads as TGTGCCAGCAGCCAAACCGGGACTCGAGGGGATACGCAGTATTTT. This sequence encodes CASSQTGTRGDTQYF.

The chain uses TRBV11-2 and TRBJ1-2; possible D gene TRBD1, 6 bases. With 5 bases removed from V and 0 bases from J, the gap between germline ends came to 10 bases. CDR3 length: 14 amino acids. Germline CDR1 and CDR2: SGHAT and FQNNGV. Written as DNA, the CDR3 is TGTGCCAGCAGCGCCAGGGGATCTAACTATGGCTACACCTTC. This encodes CASSARGSNYGYTF.

This clonotype has a handful of counts. V and J are TRBV12-3 or TRBV12-4 and TRBJ1-4; 10 nucleotides match TRBD1. The CDR3 is 17 amino acids. The trim removed 3 bases at V and 4 bases at J, leaving 8 bases unmatched. This CDR3 is CASSLYGQGVHNEKLFF. The CDR3 nucleotides are TGTGCCAGCAGTTTGTATGGACAGGGGGTCCATAATGAAAAACTGTTTTTT.

This clonotype was observed a few times. The chain joins TRBV20-1 to TRBJ2-7; TRBD1 aligns across 7 bases. J lost 1 base, V lost 1 base, and 7 bases had no gene match. CDR1 and CDR2 from the germline V gene are DFQATT and SNEGSKA (reference sequence). CDR3 length equals 15 residues. In DNA, the CDR3 is TGCAGTGCTAGAGGAAGGGGGCCACCTTCCTACGAGCAGTACTTC. Translated: CSARGRGPPSYEQYF.

The genes are TRBV5-1 and TRBJ1-2; possibly TRBD1 for D (6 bases). CDR3 length: 14 residues. Germline V CDR1 and CDR2: SGHRS, YFSETQ. Trimming shortened V by 6 bases and J by 7 bases, and 19 bases separated the two germline ends. This chain's CDR3 is CASKEEGGFSGYTF. The DNA for the CDR3 is TGCGCCAGCAAGGAAGAGGGGGGGTTTAGTGGCTACACCTTC.

The sample holds a few counts of this clonotype. The V and J genes are TRBV6-2 or TRBV6-3 and TRBJ2-1, with a possible D match to TRBD1 (5 bases). The CDR3 runs 16 residues. Between the trimmed V and J ends, which lost 3 bases and 2 bases, there was a span of 14 bases. Germline assignment: CDR1 MNHEY and CDR2 SVGEGT. CDR3 DNA sequence: TGTGCCAGCAGTTATGGGGCAGGGTTTACCTACAATGAGCAGTTCTTC. This codes for CASSYGAGFTYNEQFF.

The gene calls are TRBV5-5 and TRBJ2-1; the D gene is possibly TRBD1 (6 bases). Looked up from germline, CDR1 is SGHKS and CDR2 is YYEKEE (reference sequence). V dropped 1 base and J dropped 0 bases, with 20 bases sitting between them. This CDR3 is 19 amino acids long. CDR3 nucleotides: TGTGCCAGCAGCTTGAGAATTCAAGCAGGGGCGAGCTCCTACAATGAGCAGTTCTTC. It yields the protein CASSLRIQAGASSYNEQFF.

The rearrangement links TRBV7-3 to TRBJ1-2; 7 positions agree with TRBD1. CDR3 length equals 14 residues. In germline, CDR1 is SGHTA, CDR2 FQGTGA. The junction had 3 bases not matched to a gene; V was cut back by 0 bases and J by 5 bases. The CDR3 sequence is CASSLTATGYGYTF. DNA for the CDR3: TGTGCCAGCAGCTTAACTGCGACAGGGTATGGCTACACCTTC.

This clonotype has only a few counts. The V call is TRBV20-1, the J call TRBJ2-5, with TRBD1 identical over 8 bases. There are 15 residues in the CDR3. Germline assignment: CDR1 DFQATT and CDR2 SNEGSKA (reference sequence). After removal of 3 bases from V and 5 bases from J, the junction contained 11 bases not matched to a gene. Here the CDR3 DNA reads TGCAGTGCTAGTCCCCCCAGGGGGCGGAGGGAGACCCAGTACTTC. This translates into CSASPPRGRRETQYF.

The V gene is TRBV12-3 or TRBV12-4, the J gene TRBJ2-3; TRBD2 might be the D (5 bases). The CDR3 sequence is 16 residues long. Trimming shortened V by 3 bases and J by 3 bases, and 16 bases separated the two germline ends. CDR3 nucleotides: TGTGCCAGCAGTTTCCTGAGGGTGGGCAGGACAGATACGCAGTATTTT. It encodes CASSFLRVGRTDTQYF.

The chain joins TRBV6-5 to TRBJ2-4; D is possibly TRBD1 (5 bases). The DNA matches TRBJ2-7 better at its end, which makes the J call doubtful. CDR1 is MNHEY, CDR2 SVGAGI, per germline. The CDR3 length is 15 residues. CDR3 loop: CASSYTAGSGYEQYF. CDR3 bases: TGTGCCAGCAGTTACACGGCAGGGTCTGGCTACGAGCAGTACTTC.

This rearrangement joins TRBV28 to TRBJ1-1, with unresolved D. CDR3 length equals 15 residues. Deletions cut 5 bases from V and 3 bases from J, with 16 bases between. Looked up from germline, CDR1 is MDHEN and CDR2 is SYDVKM. CDR3 protein: CASSRSVIGDTEAFF. CDR3 nucleotide sequence: TGTGCCAGCAGTCGATCAGTGATTGGGGACACTGAAGCTTTCTTT.

This chain joins TRBV6-5 and TRBJ1-2; the D is unclear. The germline V gene encodes CDR1 MNHEY and CDR2 SVGAGI. The germline V and J ends were trimmed by 0 bases and 4 bases, with 12 bases remaining between them. This CDR3 comprises 15 residues. CDR3 sequence reads: CASSYSRTPGYGYTF. The CDR3 coding sequence is TGTGCCAGCAGTTACTCCCGGACCCCGGGCTATGGCTACACCTTC.

Note on this clonotype: A read error may account for a junction end that differs from germline. The gene calls are TRBV3-1 and TRBJ1-1; no firm D call. The CDR3 extends over 14 amino acids. Germline assignment: CDR1 LGHDT and CDR2 YNNKEL (reference sequence). Here the CDR3 reads CASSQDNMNTEAFF. In DNA, the CDR3 is TGTGCCAGCAGTCAAGACAACATGAACACTGAAGCTTTCTTT.

This clonotype was counted only a few times. The chain joins TRBV20-1 to TRBJ2-7; the D gene is possibly TRBD2 (6 bases). The germline CDR1 and CDR2 sequences are DFQATT and SNEGSKA (reference sequence). CDR3 length: 14 amino acids. Trimming stripped 3 bases from V and 3 bases from J, with 15 bases between. The CDR3 coding sequence is TGCAGTGCTAGGCCCCCGACTAGTTACTACGAGCAGTACTTC. As protein: CSARPPTSYYEQYF.

The CDR3 DNA is TGTGCCAGCAGTGACTTGGGACAGACTAATGAAAAACTGTTTTTT. Protein product: CASSDLGQTNEKLFF. The J gene is TRBJ1-4, the V gene TRBV25-1; 7 bases agree with TRBD1. With V trimmed by 3 bases and J by 2 bases, 3 bases remained unmatched. Germline V gene sequence: CDR1 MGHDK, CDR2 SYGVNS. CDR3 length: 15 residues. Based on the CDR3 plus reference TRBV25-1 and TRBJ1-4, the full variable domain is EADIYQTPRYLVIGTGKKITLECSQTMGHDKMYWYQQDPGMELHLIHYSYGVNSTEKGDLSSESTVSRIRTEHFPLTLESARPSHTSQYLCASSDLGQTNEKLFFGSGTQLSVL.

The V and J genes are TRBV6-2 or TRBV6-3 and TRBJ1-1; tentative D call: TRBD1 (6 bases). Germline values: CDR1 MNHEY, CDR2 SVGEGT. Trimming removed 7 bases at V and 5 bases at J, with 17 bases between. CDR3 size: 14 residues. The chain's CDR3 is CASIHDRRGTEAFF. CDR3 nucleotide sequence: TGTGCCAGCATCCACGACAGGAGGGGAACTGAAGCTTTCTTT.